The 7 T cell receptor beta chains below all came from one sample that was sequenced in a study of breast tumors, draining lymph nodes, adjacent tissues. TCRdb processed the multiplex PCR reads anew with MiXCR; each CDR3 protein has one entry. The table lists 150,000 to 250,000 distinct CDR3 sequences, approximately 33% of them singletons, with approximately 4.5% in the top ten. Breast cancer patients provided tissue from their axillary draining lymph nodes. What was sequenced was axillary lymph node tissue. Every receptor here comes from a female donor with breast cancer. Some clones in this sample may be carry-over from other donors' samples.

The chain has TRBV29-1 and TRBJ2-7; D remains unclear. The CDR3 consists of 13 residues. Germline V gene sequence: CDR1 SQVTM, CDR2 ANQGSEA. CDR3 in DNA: TGCAGTGTTTCGGCAGCTTTATCCTACGAGCAGTACTTC. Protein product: CSVSAALSYEQYF.

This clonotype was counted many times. CDR3 protein: CASSPPTGPPYEQYF. The CDR3 nucleotides read TGTGCCAGCAGCCCCCCAACCGGGCCCCCCTACGAGCAGTACTTC. The V and J genes are TRBV4-2 and TRBJ2-7; D unclear. The CDR3 extends over 15 amino acids. The germline V gene has CDR1 LGHNA and CDR2 YNFKEQ. Deletions cut 4 bases from V and 2 bases from J, with 15 bases between.

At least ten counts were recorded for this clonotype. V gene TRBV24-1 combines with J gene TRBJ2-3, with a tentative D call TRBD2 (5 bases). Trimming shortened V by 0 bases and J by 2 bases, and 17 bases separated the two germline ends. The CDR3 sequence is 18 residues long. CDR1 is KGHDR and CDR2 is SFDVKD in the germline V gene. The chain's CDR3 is CATSDLAGFTMLTDTQYF. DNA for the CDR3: TGTGCCACCAGTGATTTGGCGGGCTTCACGATGCTCACAGATACGCAGTATTTT.

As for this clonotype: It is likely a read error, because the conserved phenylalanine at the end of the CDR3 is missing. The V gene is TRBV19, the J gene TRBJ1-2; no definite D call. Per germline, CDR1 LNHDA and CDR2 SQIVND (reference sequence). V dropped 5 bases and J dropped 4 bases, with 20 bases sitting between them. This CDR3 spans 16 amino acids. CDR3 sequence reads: CASSPRDQSQPYGYTS. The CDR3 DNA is TGTGCCAGTAGTCCCCGGGATCAGAGTCAACCCTATGGCTACACCTCC.

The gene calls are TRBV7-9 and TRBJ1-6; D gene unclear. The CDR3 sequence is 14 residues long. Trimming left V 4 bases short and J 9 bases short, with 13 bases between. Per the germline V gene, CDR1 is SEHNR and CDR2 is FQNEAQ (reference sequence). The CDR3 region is CASSWTSGSSPLHF. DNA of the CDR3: TGTGCCAGCAGCTGGACTAGCGGGAGTTCACCCCTCCACTTT.

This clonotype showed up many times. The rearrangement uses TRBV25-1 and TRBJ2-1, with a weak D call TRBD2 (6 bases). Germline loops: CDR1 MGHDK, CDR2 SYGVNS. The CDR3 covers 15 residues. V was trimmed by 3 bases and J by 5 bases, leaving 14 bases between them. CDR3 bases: TGTGCCAGCAGTGACCCTTCCCGGGGGAACAATGAGCAGTTCTTC. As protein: CASSDPSRGNNEQFF.

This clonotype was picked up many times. In nucleotides, the CDR3 is TGTGCCAGCAGGTTAGTCGCCGGGACAGGCGTTGTGTATTTT. This codes for CASRLVAGTGVVYF. The rearrangement uses TRBV2 and TRBJ2-3, with 8 bases lining up with TRBD1. This CDR3 is 14 amino acids long. With V trimmed by 6 bases and J by 14 bases, 16 bases remained unmatched. Germline lookup yields CDR1 SNHLY and CDR2 FYNNEI.